This paragraph reports one T cell receptor (beta chain). This record belongs to a study of T cell responses to AZD1222 COVID-19 vaccine. This CDR3 has 13 amino acids. From germline, CDR1 is MDHEN and CDR2 SYDVKM. Trimming left V 4 bases short and J 5 bases short, with 11 bases between. TCRdb keeps only in-frame clones here, not all; method: immunoSEQ multiplex PCR. The sample holds approximately 140,000 clones, about 91% seen once. The TCR comes from an adult who received the AZD1222 COVID-19 vaccine. This specimen consisted of peripheral blood, obtained 28 days after the second AZD1222 dose. J is TRBJ1-2 and V is TRBV28; D remains ambiguous. The CDR3 bases are TGTGCCAGCAGTTCCCAGGACGGTTATGGCTACACCTTC. Translated, it gives CASSSQDGYGYTF.